This TCR beta chain was identified in a study of blood T cell repertoires in COVID-19. In the study overall: The United States, Italy and Spain supplied acute and convalescent COVID-19 samples. In each case, the material was cDNA or gDNA derived from T cells, B-cell-depleted T cells, or PBMCs.

Germline lookup yields CDR1 SQVTM and CDR2 ANQGSEA. The CDR3 totals 11 residues. V lost 6 bases to trimming and J lost 2 bases, with 8 bases between them. Original processing notes: Amplification with reference gene primers provided the estimates of nucleated cell counts. Profiled with immunoSEQ multiplex PCR; TCRdb holds only in-frame clones, not every one. V and J calls and clone size are given by that table; D and trimming were obtained from the DNA. The sample yields 150,000 or so clones, 88% seen once. The receptor comes from a human donor in a cohort sampled during active COVID-19. V usage is TRBV29-1 and J usage is TRBJ2-7; tentative D call: TRBD1 (6 bases). Sample: peripheral blood. The CDR3 DNA sequence: TGCAGCGTCGGACAGACCTACGAGCAGTACTTC. This gives the protein CSVGQTYEQYF.